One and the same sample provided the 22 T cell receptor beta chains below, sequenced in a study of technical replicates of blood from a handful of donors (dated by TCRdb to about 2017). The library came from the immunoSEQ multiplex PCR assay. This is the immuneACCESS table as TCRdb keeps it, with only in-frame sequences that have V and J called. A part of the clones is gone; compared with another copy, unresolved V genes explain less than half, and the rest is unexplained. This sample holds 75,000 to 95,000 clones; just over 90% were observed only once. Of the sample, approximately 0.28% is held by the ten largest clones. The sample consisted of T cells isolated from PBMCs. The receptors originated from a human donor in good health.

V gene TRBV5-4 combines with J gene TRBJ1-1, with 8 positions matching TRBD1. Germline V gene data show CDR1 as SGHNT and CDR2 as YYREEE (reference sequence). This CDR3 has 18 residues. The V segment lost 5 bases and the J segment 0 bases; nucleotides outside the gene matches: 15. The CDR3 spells CASSDPTGVGSMNTEAFF. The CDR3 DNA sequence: TGTGCCAGCAGTGATCCGACAGGGGTGGGTTCAATGAACACTGAAGCTTTCTTT.

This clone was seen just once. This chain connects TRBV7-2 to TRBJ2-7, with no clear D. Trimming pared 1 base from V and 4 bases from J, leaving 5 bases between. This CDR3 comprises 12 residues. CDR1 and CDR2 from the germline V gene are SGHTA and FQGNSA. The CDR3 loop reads CASSLVAYEQYF. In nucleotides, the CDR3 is TGTGCCAGCAGCTTAGTAGCTTACGAGCAGTACTTC.

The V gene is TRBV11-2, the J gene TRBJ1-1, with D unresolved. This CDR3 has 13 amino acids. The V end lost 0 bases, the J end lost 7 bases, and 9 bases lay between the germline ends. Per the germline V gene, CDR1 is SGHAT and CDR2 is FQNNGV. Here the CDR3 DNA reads TGTGCCAGCAGCTTAGATTACGGGAATGAAGCTTTCTTT. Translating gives CASSLDYGNEAFF.

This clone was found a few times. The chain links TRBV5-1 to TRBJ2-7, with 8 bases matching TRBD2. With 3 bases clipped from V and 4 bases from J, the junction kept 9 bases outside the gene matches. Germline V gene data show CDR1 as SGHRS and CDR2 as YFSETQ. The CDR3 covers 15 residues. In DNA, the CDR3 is TGCGCCAGCAGCTCCCCCGGGAGGGGGATGTACGAGCAGTACTTC. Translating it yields CASSSPGRGMYEQYF.

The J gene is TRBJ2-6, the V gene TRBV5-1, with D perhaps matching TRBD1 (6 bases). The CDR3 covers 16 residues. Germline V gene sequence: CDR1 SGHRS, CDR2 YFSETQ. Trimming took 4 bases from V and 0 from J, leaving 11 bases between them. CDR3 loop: CASSKDSHSGANVLTF. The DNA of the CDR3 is TGCGCCAGCAGCAAGGACAGCCACTCTGGGGCCAACGTCCTGACTTTC.

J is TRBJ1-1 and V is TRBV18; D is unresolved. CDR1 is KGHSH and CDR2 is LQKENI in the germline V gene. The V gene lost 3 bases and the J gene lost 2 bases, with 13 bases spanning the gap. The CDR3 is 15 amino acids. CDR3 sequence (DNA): TGTGCCAGCTCACCTAGCGCTACCCCCAACACTGAAGCTTTCTTT. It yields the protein CASSPSATPNTEAFF.

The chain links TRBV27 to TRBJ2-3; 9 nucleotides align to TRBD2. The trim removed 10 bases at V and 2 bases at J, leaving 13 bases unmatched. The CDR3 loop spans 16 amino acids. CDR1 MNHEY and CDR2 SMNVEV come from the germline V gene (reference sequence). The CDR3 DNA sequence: TGTGCCACCCGGACTAGCGCGATAGGGGACACAGATACGCAGTATTTT. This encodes CATRTSAIGDTDTQYF.

CDR3 sequence: CASSPGPDRDYSPLHF. In DNA, the CDR3 is TGTGCCAGCAGCCCGGGCCCCGACAGGGATTATTCACCCCTCCACTTT. The chain carries TRBV5-5 and TRBJ1-6, with 7 bases lining up with TRBD1. This CDR3 has 16 residues. CDR1 and CDR2 from the germline V gene are SGHKS and YYEKEE (reference sequence). The V segment lost 4 bases and the J segment 8 bases; nucleotides outside the gene matches: 12.

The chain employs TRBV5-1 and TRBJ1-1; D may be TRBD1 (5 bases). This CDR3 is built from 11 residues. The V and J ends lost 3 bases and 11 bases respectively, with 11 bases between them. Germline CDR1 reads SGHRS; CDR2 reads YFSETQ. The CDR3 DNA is TGCGCCAGCAGCTACCGGGGGGATGCTTTCTTT. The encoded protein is CASSYRGDAFF.

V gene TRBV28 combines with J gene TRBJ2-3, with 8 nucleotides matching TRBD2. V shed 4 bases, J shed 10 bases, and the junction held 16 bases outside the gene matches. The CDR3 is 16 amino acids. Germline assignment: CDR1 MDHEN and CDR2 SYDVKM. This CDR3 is CASSSLGTRSSSAQYF. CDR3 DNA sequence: TGTGCCAGCAGTTCCCTCGGGACTAGAAGCAGTTCAGCGCAGTATTTT.

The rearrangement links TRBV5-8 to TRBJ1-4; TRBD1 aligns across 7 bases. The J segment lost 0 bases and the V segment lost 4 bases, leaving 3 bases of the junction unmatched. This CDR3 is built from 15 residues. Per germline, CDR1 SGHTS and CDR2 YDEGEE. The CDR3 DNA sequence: TGTGCCAGCAGCCGACAGGGCACAACTAATGAAAAACTGTTTTTT. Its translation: CASSRQGTTNEKLFF.

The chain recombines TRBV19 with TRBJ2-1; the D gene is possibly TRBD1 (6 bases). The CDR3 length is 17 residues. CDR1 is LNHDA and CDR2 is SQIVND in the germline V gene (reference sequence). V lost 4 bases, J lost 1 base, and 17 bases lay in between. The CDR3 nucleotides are TGTGCCAGTAGTAGGGGGCGCGGGCAAGAATCCTACAATGAGCAGTTCTTC. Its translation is CASSRGRGQESYNEQFF.

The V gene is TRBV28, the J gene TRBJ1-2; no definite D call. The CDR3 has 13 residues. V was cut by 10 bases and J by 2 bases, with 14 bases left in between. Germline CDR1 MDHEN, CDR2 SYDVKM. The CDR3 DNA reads TGTGCCACCGAAACCTCGGGGAACTATGGCTACACCTTC. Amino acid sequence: CATETSGNYGYTF.

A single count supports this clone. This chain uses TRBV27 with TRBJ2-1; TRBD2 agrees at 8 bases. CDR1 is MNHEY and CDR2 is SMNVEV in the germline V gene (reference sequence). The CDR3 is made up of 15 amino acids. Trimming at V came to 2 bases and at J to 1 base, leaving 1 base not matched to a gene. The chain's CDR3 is CASSLSGSSYNEQFF. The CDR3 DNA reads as TGTGCCAGCAGTTTAAGCGGGAGTTCCTACAATGAGCAGTTCTTC.

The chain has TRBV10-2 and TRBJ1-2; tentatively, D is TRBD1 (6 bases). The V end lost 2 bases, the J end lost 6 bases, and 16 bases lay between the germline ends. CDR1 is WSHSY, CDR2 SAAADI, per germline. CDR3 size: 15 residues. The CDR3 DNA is TGCGCCAGCAGTGAGGATACAGGGAGGGATAATGGCTACACCTTC. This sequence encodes CASSEDTGRDNGYTF.

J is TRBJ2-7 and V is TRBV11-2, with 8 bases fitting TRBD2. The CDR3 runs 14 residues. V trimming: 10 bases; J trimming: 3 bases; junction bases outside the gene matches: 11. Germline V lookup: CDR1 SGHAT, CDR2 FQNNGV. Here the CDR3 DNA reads TGTGCCACCCGGGCGGGCGGGAGGATCTACGAGCAGTACTTC. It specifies CATRAGGRIYEQYF.

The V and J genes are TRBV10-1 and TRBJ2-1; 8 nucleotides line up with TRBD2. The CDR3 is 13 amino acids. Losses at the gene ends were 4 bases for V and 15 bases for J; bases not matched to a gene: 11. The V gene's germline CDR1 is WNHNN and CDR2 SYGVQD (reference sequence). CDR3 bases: TGCGCCAGCAGTGTTGTCGGGGGGGCCTCGGTGTTCTTC. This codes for CASSVVGGASVFF.

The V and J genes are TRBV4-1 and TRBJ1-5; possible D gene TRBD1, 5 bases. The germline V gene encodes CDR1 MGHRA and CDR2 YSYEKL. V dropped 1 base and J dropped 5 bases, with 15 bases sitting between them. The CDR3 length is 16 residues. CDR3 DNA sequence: TGCGCCAGCAGCCAAGTCGGCAGGGTTAGGGATCAGCCCCAGCATTTT. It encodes CASSQVGRVRDQPQHF.

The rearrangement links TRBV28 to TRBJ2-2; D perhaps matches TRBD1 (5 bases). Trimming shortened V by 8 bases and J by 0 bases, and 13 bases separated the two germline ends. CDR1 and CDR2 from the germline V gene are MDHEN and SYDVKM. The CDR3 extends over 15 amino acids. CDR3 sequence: CASQTASANTGELFF. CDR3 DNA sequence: TGTGCCAGCCAGACAGCAAGCGCGAACACCGGGGAGCTGTTTTTT.

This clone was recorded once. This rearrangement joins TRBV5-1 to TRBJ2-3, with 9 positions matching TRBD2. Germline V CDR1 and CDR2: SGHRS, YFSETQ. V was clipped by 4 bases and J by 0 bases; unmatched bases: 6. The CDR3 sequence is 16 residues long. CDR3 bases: TGCGCCAGCAGCCCGGGACTAGCCACTAGCACAGATACGCAGTATTTT. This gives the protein CASSPGLATSTDTQYF.

The CDR3 reads CASSTPGVAKNIQYF. The CDR3, as DNA: TGCGCCAGCAGCACTCCCGGGGTAGCCAAAAACATTCAGTACTTC. The gene calls are TRBV4-1 and TRBJ2-4, with a possible D match to TRBD2 (5 bases). Germline loops: CDR1 MGHRA, CDR2 YSYEKL. This CDR3 is built from 15 residues. V was pared by 5 bases and J by 0 bases, with 11 bases between.

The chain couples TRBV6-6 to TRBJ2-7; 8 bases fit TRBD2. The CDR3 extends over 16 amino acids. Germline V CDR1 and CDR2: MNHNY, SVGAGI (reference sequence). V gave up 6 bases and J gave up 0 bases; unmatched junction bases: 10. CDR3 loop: CASSQTSGLSSYEQYF. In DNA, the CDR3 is TGTGCCAGCAGCCAAACTAGCGGCCTGAGCTCCTACGAGCAGTACTTC.